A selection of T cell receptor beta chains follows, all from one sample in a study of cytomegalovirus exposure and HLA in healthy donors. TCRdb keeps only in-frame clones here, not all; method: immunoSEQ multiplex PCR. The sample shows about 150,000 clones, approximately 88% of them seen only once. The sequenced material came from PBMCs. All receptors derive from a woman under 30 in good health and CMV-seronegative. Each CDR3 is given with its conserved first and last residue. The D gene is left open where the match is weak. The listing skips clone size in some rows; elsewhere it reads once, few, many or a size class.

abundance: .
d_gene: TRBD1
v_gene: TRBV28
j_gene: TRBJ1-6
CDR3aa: CASSARQGSSSPLHF
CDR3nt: TGTGCCAGCAGTGCCCGACAGGGCTCAAGTTCACCCCTCCACTTT

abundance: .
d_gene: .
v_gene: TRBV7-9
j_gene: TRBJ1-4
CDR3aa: CASSQTATNEKLFF
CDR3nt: TGTGCCAGCAGCCAGACAGCAACTAATGAAAAACTGTTTTTT

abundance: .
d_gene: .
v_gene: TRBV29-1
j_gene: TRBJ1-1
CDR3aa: CSVVGMNTEAFF
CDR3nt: TGCAGCGTTGTTGGCATGAACACTGAAGCTTTCTTT

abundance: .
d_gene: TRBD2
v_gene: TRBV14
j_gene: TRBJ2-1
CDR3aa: CASSQPSGGSYNEQFF
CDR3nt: TGTGCCAGCAGCCAGCCTAGCGGGGGGTCCTACAATGAGCAGTTCTTC

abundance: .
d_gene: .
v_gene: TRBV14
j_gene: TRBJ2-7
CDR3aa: CASSQLTGIPLYEQYF
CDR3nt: TGTGCCAGCAGCCAATTAACAGGGATACCCCTTTACGAGCAGTACTTC

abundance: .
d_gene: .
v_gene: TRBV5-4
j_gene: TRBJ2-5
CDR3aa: CASRQQNQETQYF
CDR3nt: TGTGCCAGCAGACAACAGAACCAAGAGACCCAGTACTTC

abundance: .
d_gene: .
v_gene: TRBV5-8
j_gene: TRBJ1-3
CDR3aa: CASSLGSSGNTIYF
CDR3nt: TGTGCCAGCAGCCTGGGGAGCTCTGGAAACACCATATATTTT

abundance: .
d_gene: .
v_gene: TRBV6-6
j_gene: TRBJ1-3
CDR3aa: CASSYRDGNTIYF
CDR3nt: TGTGCCAGCAGTTACCGGGATGGAAACACCATATATTTT

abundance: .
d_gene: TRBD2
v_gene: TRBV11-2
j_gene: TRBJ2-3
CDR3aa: CASSPSGSSTDTQYF
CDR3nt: TGTGCCAGCAGCCCCAGCGGGAGTAGCACAGATACGCAGTATTTT

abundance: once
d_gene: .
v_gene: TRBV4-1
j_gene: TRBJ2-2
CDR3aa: CASSQYYKTNTGELFF
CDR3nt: TGCGCCAGCAGCCAATACTACAAAACGAACACCGGGGAGCTGTTTTTT

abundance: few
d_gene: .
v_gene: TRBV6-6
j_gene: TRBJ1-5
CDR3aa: CASRGHLNQPQHF
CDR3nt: TGTGCCAGCAGAGGACACCTCAATCAGCCCCAGCATTTT

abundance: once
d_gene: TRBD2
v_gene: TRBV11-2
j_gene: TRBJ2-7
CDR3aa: CASLRGVAGLWEQYF
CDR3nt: TGTGCCAGCCTCCGAGGGGTAGCGGGCCTCTGGGAGCAGTACTTC

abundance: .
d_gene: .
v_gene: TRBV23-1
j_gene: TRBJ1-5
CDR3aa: CASSQSSGGFNQPQHF
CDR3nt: TGCGCCAGCAGTCAATCGTCGGGGGGGTTCAATCAGCCCCAGCATTTT

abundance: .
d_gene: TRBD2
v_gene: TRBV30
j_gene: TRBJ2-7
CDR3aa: CAWSGWLSSGGGEQYF
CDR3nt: TGTGCCTGGAGCGGCTGGTTGTCTAGCGGGGGGGGTGAGCAGTACTTC

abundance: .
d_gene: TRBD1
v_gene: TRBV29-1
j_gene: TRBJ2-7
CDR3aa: CSVENGRGRIYEQYF
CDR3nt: TGCAGCGTTGAAAACGGCAGGGGGCGCATCTACGAGCAGTACTTC

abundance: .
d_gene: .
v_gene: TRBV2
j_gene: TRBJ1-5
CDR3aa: CASSEARTAQGQPQHF
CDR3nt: TGTGCCAGCAGTGAAGCGAGGACGGCGCAGGGGCAGCCCCAGCATTTT

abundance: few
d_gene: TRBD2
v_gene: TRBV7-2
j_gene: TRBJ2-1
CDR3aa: CASSLAGRGSSYNEQFF
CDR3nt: TGTGCCAGCAGCTTAGCCGGGCGGGGGAGCTCCTACAATGAGCAGTTCTTC

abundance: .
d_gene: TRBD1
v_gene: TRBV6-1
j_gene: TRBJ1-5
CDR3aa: CASSGGQVPNQPQHF
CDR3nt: TGTGCCAGCAGTGGCGGACAGGTACCCAATCAGCCCCAGCATTTT

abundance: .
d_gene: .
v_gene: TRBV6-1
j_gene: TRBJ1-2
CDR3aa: CATHTPNYGYTF
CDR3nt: TGTGCCACCCACACCCCAAACTATGGCTACACCTTC

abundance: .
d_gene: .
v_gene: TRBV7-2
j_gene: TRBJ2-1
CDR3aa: CASSLAGYEQFF
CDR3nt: TGTGCCAGCAGCTTAGCCGGGTATGAGCAGTTCTTC

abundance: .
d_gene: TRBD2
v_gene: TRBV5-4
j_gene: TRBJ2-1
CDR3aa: CASSLGGGTPYNEQFF
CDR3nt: TGTGCCAGCAGCCTTGGCGGGGGGACCCCTTACAATGAGCAGTTCTTC

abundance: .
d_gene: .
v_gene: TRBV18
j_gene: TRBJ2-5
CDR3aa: CASSSEGQETQYF
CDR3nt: TGTGCCAGCTCCTCCGAGGGACAAGAGACCCAGTACTTC

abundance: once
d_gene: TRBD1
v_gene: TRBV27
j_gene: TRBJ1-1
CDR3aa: CASSLTPRGSNTEAFF
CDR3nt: TGTGCCAGCAGTTTAACCCCCAGGGGGTCGAACACTGAAGCTTTCTTT

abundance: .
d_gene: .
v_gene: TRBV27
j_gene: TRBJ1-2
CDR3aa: CASTMTGEDGYTF
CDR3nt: TGTGCCAGCACCATGACTGGGGAGGATGGCTACACCTTC

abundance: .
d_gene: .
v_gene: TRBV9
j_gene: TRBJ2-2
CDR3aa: CASSGTTNTGELFF
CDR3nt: TGTGCCAGCAGCGGGACAACGAACACCGGGGAGCTGTTTTTT

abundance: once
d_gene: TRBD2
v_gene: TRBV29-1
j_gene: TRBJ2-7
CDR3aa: CSVELAGLYEQYF
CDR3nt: TGCAGCGTTGAACTAGCGGGGCTCTACGAGCAGTACTTC

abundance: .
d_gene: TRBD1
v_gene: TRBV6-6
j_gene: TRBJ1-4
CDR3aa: CASSFTGGREKLFF
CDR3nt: TGTGCCAGCAGTTTTACAGGGGGCAGGGAAAAACTGTTTTTT

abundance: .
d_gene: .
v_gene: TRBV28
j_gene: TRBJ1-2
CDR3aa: CATGGPNYGYTF
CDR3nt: TGTGCCACCGGTGGTCCGAACTATGGCTACACCTTC

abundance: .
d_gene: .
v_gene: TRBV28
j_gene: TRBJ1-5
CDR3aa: CASSTMGLRYGQPQHF
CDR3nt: TGTGCCAGCAGCACCATGGGACTGAGGTATGGTCAGCCCCAGCATTTT

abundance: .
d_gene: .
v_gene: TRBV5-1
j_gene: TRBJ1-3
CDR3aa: CASSLGGTGNTIYF
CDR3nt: TGCGCCAGCAGCTTGGGCGGCACTGGAAACACCATATATTTT

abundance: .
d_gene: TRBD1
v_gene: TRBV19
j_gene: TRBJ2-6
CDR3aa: CASSILGTGTSGANVLTF
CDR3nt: TGTGCCAGTAGTATTCTTGGGACAGGGACCTCTGGGGCCAACGTCCTGACTTTC

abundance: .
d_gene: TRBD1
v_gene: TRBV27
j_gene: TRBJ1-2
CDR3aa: CASSWGQGGGYTF
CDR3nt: TGTGCCAGCAGCTGGGGACAGGGAGGCGGCTACACCTTC

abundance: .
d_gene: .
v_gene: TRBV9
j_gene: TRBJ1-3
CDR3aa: CASSVTGDTIYF
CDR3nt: TGTGCCAGCAGCGTGACGGGAGACACCATATATTTT

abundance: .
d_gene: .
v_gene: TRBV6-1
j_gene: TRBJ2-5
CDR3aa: CASSEYSRSARETQYF
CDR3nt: TGTGCCAGCAGTGAATATTCGCGGTCGGCGCGGGAGACCCAGTACTTC

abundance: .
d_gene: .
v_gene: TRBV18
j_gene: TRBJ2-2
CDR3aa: CASSPRPQGSGELFF
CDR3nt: TGTGCCAGCTCACCACGCCCACAGGGTTCCGGGGAGCTGTTTTTT

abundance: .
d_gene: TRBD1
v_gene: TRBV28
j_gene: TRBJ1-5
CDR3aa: CASSSPGQVSNQPQHF
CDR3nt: TGTGCCAGCAGTTCACCGGGACAGGTTAGCAATCAGCCCCAGCATTTT

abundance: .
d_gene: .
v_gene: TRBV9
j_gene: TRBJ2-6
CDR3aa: CASSEGGTPGANVLTF
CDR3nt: TGTGCCAGCAGCGAAGGGGGAACCCCTGGGGCCAACGTCCTGACTTTC

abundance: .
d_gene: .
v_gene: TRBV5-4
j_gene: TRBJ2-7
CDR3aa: CASSQGLAISSYEQYF
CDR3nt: TGCGCCAGCAGCCAAGGTTTAGCGATCAGCTCCTACGAGCAGTACTTC

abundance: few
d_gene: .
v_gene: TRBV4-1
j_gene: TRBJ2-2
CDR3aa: CASSQGGGLTGELFF
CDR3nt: TGCGCCAGCAGCCAAGGGGGCGGTTTAACCGGGGAGCTGTTTTTT

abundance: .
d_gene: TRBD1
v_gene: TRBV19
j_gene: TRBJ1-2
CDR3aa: CASSIIGTGASYGYTF
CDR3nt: TGTGCCAGTAGTATAATCGGGACAGGGGCTTCCTATGGCTACACCTTC